This TCR beta chain was documented in a study of CD8+ T cells in alopecia areata. In each case, RNA was isolated and then reverse transcribed into cDNA as the sequencing template. Only in-frame clones appear in the TCRdb table, and some are missing; sequencing was by immunoSEQ multiplex PCR. The table lists more than 95,000 clones, around two fifths of them singletons, with 2.5% to 3.5% in the top ten. Germline V gene sequence: CDR1 GTSNPN, CDR2 SVGIG (reference sequence). CDR3 size: 15 residues. V shed 1 base and J 2 bases; nucleotides not matched to a gene: 5. The sequence was collected from a human donor with alopecia areata. The specimen sequenced was CD4+ T cells sorted from blood. The genes are TRBV30 and TRBJ2-3; 8 bases are a match to TRBD2. Here the CDR3 reads CAWSEAGAYTDTQYF. Written as DNA, the CDR3 is TGTGCCTGGAGTGAAGCGGGAGCCTACACAGATACGCAGTATTTT.